The 19 T cell receptor beta chains below come from one sample, sequenced in a study of T cells in narcolepsy (dated by TCRdb to 2017 to 2018). Libraries were prepared through the immunoSEQ multiplex PCR assay. Entries here come from immuneACCESS through TCRdb and include only in-frame sequences with V and J called. Some clones fail to appear in such tables; in the studies checked, an unresolved V gene covers under half of the shortfall, and the cause of the remainder is unknown. The sample data list over 25,000 clones, and about four fifths of these were observed just once. The ten top clones hold 6.6% of the sample. Material: memory (CD45RA-) CD4+ T cells from blood. The cell subset or site label here, explained by the study, means: memory T cells sorted ex vivo from peripheral blood. These TCRs come from a human donor in good health.

The chain employs TRBV4-1 and TRBJ1-6; 7 bases match TRBD1. Germline lookup yields CDR1 MGHRA and CDR2 YSYEKL. This CDR3 region has 17 residues. J lost 6 bases, V lost 3 bases, and 11 bases had no gene match. This CDR3 reads CASSQQIRDSINSPLHF. CDR3 sequence (DNA): TGCGCCAGCAGCCAGCAAATTCGGGACAGCATTAATTCACCCCTCCACTTT.

This clone was seen only once. The rearrangement joins TRBV18 to TRBJ1-6; D is ambiguous. V was shortened by 6 bases and J by 8 bases, with 17 bases between the two germline ends. The CDR3 is made up of 15 amino acids. Germline V gene lookup returns CDR1 KGHSH and CDR2 LQKENI. CDR3 sequence: CASSRTQKEHSPLHF. The CDR3 DNA reads as TGTGCCAGCTCGAGGACGCAAAAGGAGCATTCACCCCTCCACTTT.

The gene calls are TRBV5-1 and TRBJ2-7; D ambiguous. CDR3 length: 15 amino acids. The germline V and J ends were trimmed by 1 base and 4 bases, with 15 bases remaining between them. CDR1 and CDR2 (germline): SGHRS, YFSETQ. CDR3 loop: CASSLRATPGYEQYF. CDR3 DNA sequence: TGCGCCAGCAGCTTGAGGGCCACTCCTGGGTACGAGCAGTACTTC. Full variable domain (outside the CDR3, taken from reference TRBV5-1 and TRBJ2-7): KAGVTQTPRYLIKTRGQQVTLSCSPISGHRSVSWYQQTPGQGLQFLFEYFSETQRNKGNFPGRFSGRQFSNSRSEMNVSTLELGDSALYLCASSLRATPGYEQYFGPGTRLTVT.

The V call is TRBV5-1, the J call TRBJ1-6; D is undetermined. Germline V gives CDR1 SGHRS, CDR2 YFSETQ. The CDR3 is 16 residues long. V was pared by 4 bases and J by 4 bases, with 15 bases between. In DNA, the CDR3 is TGCGCCAGCAGCATGGACGCTGTGGGATATAATTCACCCCTCCACTTT. Translating it yields CASSMDAVGYNSPLHF.

CDR3 nucleotide sequence: TGTGCCAGCAGTAAAGAAGGGGGCATTCAGCCCCAGCATTTT. Translation gives CASSKEGGIQPQHF. The chain joins TRBV6-1 to TRBJ1-5, with 7 bases aligning to TRBD1. V gave up 5 bases and J gave up 6 bases; unmatched junction bases: 7. Germline V lookup: CDR1 MNHNS, CDR2 SASEGT. The CDR3 sequence is 14 residues long.

This clone was seen more than once but under ten times. The J gene is TRBJ1-1, the V gene TRBV6-5; maybe TRBD1 (5 bases). Trimming removed 8 bases from V and 5 bases from J, with 18 bases in between. The CDR3 runs 14 residues. Germline CDR1 is MNHEY and CDR2 is SVGAGI. CDR3 residues: CASWSRAEATEAFF. In DNA form, the CDR3 reads TGTGCCAGCTGGAGCAGGGCAGAGGCGACTGAAGCTTTCTTT.

The V gene is TRBV5-4, the J gene TRBJ2-5; TRBD2 aligns across 10 bases. The CDR3 is made up of 15 amino acids. Germline V gene sequence: CDR1 SGHNT, CDR2 YYREEE (reference sequence). The CDR3 is CASSGLADLQETQYF. Here the CDR3 DNA reads TGTGCTTCGTCTGGACTAGCGGATTTGCAAGAGACCCAGTACTTC.

The rearrangement joins TRBV4-1 to TRBJ2-5; 9 bases agree with TRBD2. Per the germline V gene, CDR1 is MGHRA and CDR2 is YSYEKL. This CDR3 spans 16 amino acids. V lost 4 bases, J lost 2 bases, and 8 bases stayed unmatched. The CDR3 loop is CASSRDGAGGQETQYF. CDR3 DNA sequence: TGCGCCAGCAGCCGGGATGGAGCGGGGGGACAAGAGACCCAGTACTTC.

V usage is TRBV2 and J usage is TRBJ1-4, with 7 bases fitting TRBD1. V trimming: 7 bases; J trimming: 5 bases; junction bases outside the gene matches: 7. The CDR3 is 14 amino acids. Looked up from germline, CDR1 is SNHLY and CDR2 is FYNNEI. CDR3 in DNA: TGTGCCAGCACCAGGACAGGCATAAATGAAAAACTGTTTTTT. Its protein is CASTRTGINEKLFF.

The CDR3 DNA reads as TGCGCCAGCAGCTATACGGGACAGGACTACGAGCAGTACTTC. It yields the protein CASSYTGQDYEQYF. The genes are TRBV5-1 and TRBJ2-7, with 8 bases matching TRBD1. Germline CDR1 reads SGHRS; CDR2 reads YFSETQ. The V and J ends lost 3 bases and 3 bases, in that order; junction bases with no gene match: 5. This CDR3 region has 14 residues.

The chain employs TRBV5-5 and TRBJ1-3, with D possibly being TRBD1 (5 bases). Trimming took 4 bases from V and 2 from J, leaving 16 bases between them. CDR1 is SGHKS and CDR2 is YYEKEE in the germline V gene (reference sequence). The CDR3 consists of 16 residues. CDR3 region: CASSVGHEGPGNTIYF. The CDR3 DNA reads as TGTGCCAGCAGCGTGGGGCACGAGGGCCCTGGAAACACCATATATTTT.

Worth noting for this clone: Other DNA sequences in this sample translate to the same CDR3. This chain connects TRBV5-4 to TRBJ2-5, with D hard to call. V was trimmed by 2 bases and J by 5 bases, leaving 13 bases between them. Germline values: CDR1 SGHNT, CDR2 YYREEE (reference sequence). There are 14 residues in the CDR3. This CDR3 reads CASSFSRRWETQYF. CDR3 DNA sequence: TGTGCCAGCAGCTTTAGCCGAAGGTGGGAGACCCAGTACTTC.

This chain uses TRBV6-5 with TRBJ2-1, with TRBD1 as a possible D gene (5 bases). Per germline, CDR1 MNHEY and CDR2 SVGAGI. The CDR3 runs to 14 residues. The V end was cut by 0 bases, the J end by 7 bases, with 10 bases between. The CDR3 DNA reads as TGTGCCAGCAGTTACTCATCAGGGATAAATGAGCAGTTCTTC. Amino acid sequence: CASSYSSGINEQFF.

V is TRBV6-1 and J is TRBJ2-7; no reliable D call. V was clipped by 8 bases and J by 0 bases, with 17 bases between them. CDR3 size: 15 residues. Germline V gives CDR1 MNHNS, CDR2 SASEGT. CDR3 sequence reads: CASHRLGSSSYEQYF. CDR3 in DNA: TGTGCCAGCCACAGACTTGGAAGCTCCTCCTACGAGCAGTACTTC.

This chain uses TRBV7-2 with TRBJ2-6, with D hard to call. Germline V lookup: CDR1 SGHTA, CDR2 FQGNSA. The ends were cut back, 6 bases at V and 5 bases at J, with 11 bases in the middle. The length of the CDR3 is 14 residues. DNA for the CDR3: TGTGCCAGCAGACGACAAAGTCGGGCCAACGTCCTGACTTTC. Translation gives CASRRQSRANVLTF.

CDR3 amino acids: CASTRPGLATDTQYF. The CDR3 nucleotides read TGTGCCAGCACGCGGCCGGGACTAGCCACAGATACGCAGTATTTT. This chain uses TRBV6-1 with TRBJ2-3, with 9 bases identical to TRBD2. The CDR3 loop spans 15 amino acids. CDR1 MNHNS and CDR2 SASEGT come from the germline V gene. Trimming removed 7 bases from V and 2 bases from J; junction bases left unmatched: 7.

This chain connects TRBV10-3 to TRBJ2-5, with D possibly TRBD1 on 6 matching bases. The CDR3 spans 16 residues. Trimming left V 2 bases short and J 7 bases short, with 20 bases between. In germline, CDR1 is ENHRY, CDR2 SYGVKD. CDR3 region: CAISEIGRGQRVTQYF. CDR3 nucleotide sequence: TGTGCCATCAGTGAGATTGGTCGTGGACAGAGGGTGACCCAGTACTTC.

This clone has just a few counts. The chain joins TRBV5-4 to TRBJ1-4, with 7 bases identical to TRBD1. The CDR3 extends over 16 amino acids. V was pared by 4 bases and J by 6 bases, with 12 bases of the junction left unmatched. Germline CDR1 is SGHNT and CDR2 is YYREEE (reference sequence). The CDR3 region is CASSPPGGGDDEKLFF. The CDR3, as DNA: TGTGCCAGCAGCCCACCAGGGGGGGGAGACGATGAAAAACTGTTTTTT. The whole variable domain, filled in from reference TRBV5-4 and TRBJ1-4, reads ETGVTQSPTHLIKTRGQQVTLRCSSQSGHNTVSWYQQALGQGPQFIFQYYREEENGRGNFPPRFSGLQFPNYSSELNVNALELDDSALYLCASSPPGGGDDEKLFFGSGTQLSVL.

J is TRBJ2-1 and V is TRBV5-1, with D perhaps TRBD1 (6 bases). CDR1 and CDR2 from the germline V gene are SGHRS and YFSETQ. The CDR3 loop spans 15 amino acids. V lost 4 bases and J lost 4, with 15 bases in between. CDR3 loop: CASSRSGQGYNEQFF. The CDR3, as DNA: TGCGCCAGCAGCAGATCGGGACAAGGGTACAATGAGCAGTTCTTC.